There are a few counts of the clone carrying this T cell receptor beta chain. Its antigen is still unknown. The entry originates in a study of regulatory T cells in long-lasting Graves disease. General study results and limits: It was peripheral blood alone, not thyroid tissue, that was studied.

For TCR beta, libraries came from iRepertoire HTBI primers and Arm-PCR of CDR3 regions. TCRdb independently ran MiXCR on the multiplex PCR reads; one entry per CDR3 protein. The sample shows 540,000 or so distinct CDR3 sequences, roughly 12% of them seen only once. Stated time point: newly diagnosed GD, antithyroid drugs for less than 3 months. From RNA extracted from PBMCs, the TCR library was made. One endocrinology department in Xi'an, China, was where patients came from. These sequences were also reported in another study, on T cells in Graves' hyperthyroidism and ophthalmopathy. That study reports: Patients showing uncontrolled infection, other autoimmune disease, pregnancy or lactation were ineligible. Blood also showed most of the thyroid clonotypes that were expanded above 0.001.

The origin of this receptor is a man between 25 and 39 years old with Graves disease. The input for sequencing was peripheral blood mononuclear cells (PBMCs), taken at new diagnosis, from a patient treated with antithyroid drugs.

CDR3 DNA sequence: TGTGCCACCAGCAGAGATGCCCGCCCAAATTCTGGAAACACCATATATTTT. Protein sequence: CATSRDARPNSGNTIYF. V gene TRBV15 combines with J gene TRBJ1-3; no clear D. V was shortened by 0 bases and J by 1 base, with 13 bases between the two germline ends. The CDR3 is 17 residues long. From germline, CDR1 is LNHNV and CDR2 YYDKDF (reference sequence). The full variable domain, completed using reference TRBV15 and TRBJ1-3, is DAMVIQNPRYQVTQFGKPVTLSCSQTLNHNVMYWYQQKSSQAPKLLFHYYDKDFNNEADTPDNFQSRRPNTSFCFLDIRSPGLGDTAMYLCATSRDARPNSGNTIYFGEGSWLTVV.